The 9 T cell receptor beta chains listed next were all sequenced from one sample in a study of cytomegalovirus exposure and HLA in healthy donors. The PCR contained 60 Vbeta and 13 Jbeta primers. Method: immunoSEQ multiplex PCR; TCRdb's copy keeps in-frame clones and lacks some. The table shows some 180,000 clones, with approximately 70% occurring only once. Sequencing used PBMCs. Every receptor here comes from a woman between 18 and 29 years old in good health and CMV-seropositive.

To note about this clone: One end of the junction is discordant with germline, which a read error may explain. The chain links TRBV2 to TRBJ2-1, with D possibly matching TRBD2 (5 bases). CDR3 size: 17 residues. Germline V gives CDR1 SNHLY, CDR2 FYNNEI. The CDR3 DNA sequence: TGTGCCAGCACTGAAGTGAATCGGAGGCGGGTTTACAATGAGCAGTTCTTC. It codes for CASTEVNRRRVYNEQFF.

J is TRBJ2-7 and V is TRBV2; the D gene is possibly TRBD1 (6 bases). Trimming cost V 3 bases and J 3 bases, with 12 bases left between them. Germline V CDR1 and CDR2: SNHLY, FYNNEI. The length of the CDR3 is 14 residues. The CDR3 loop reads CASSDRTDGYEQYF. The DNA of the CDR3 is TGTGCCAGCAGTGATCGGACAGACGGCTACGAGCAGTACTTC.

V and J are TRBV10-3 and TRBJ2-7, with TRBD1 matching over 8 bases. The CDR3 contains 13 residues. The germline CDR1 and CDR2 sequences are ENHRY and SYGVKD. The junction had 5 bases not matched to a gene; V was cut back by 8 bases and J by 2 bases. CDR3 sequence (DNA): TGTGCCATCGAGGAACAGGGGGCCTACGAGCAGTACTTC. Translated, it gives CAIEEQGAYEQYF.

The genes are TRBV5-3 and TRBJ1-1; D is ambiguous. TRBV5-3 is given ORF status, its function remaining uncertain. The V and J ends lost 0 bases and 6 bases respectively, with 18 bases between them. This CDR3 spans 16 amino acids. CDR3 sequence reads: CARSLDEVAVVAEAFF. The CDR3 DNA reads TGTGCCAGAAGCTTGGACGAGGTGGCAGTGGTCGCTGAAGCTTTCTTT.

This chain uses TRBV6-1 with TRBJ2-5, with 7 bases identical to TRBD2. The CDR3 contains 15 residues. The J segment lost 3 bases and the V segment lost 5 bases, leaving 9 bases of the junction unmatched. CDR1 and CDR2 (germline): MNHNS, SASEGT. CDR3 nucleotides: TGTGCCAGCAGTAGACTAGCTGGTGGGAAAGAGACCCAGTACTTC. This codes for CASSRLAGGKETQYF.

Only a few counts were recorded for this clone. The CDR3 region has the DNA TGTGCCAGCAGCTTACCCGGAGCCTACGAGCAGTACTTC. Encoded protein: CASSLPGAYEQYF. The V and J genes are TRBV7-3 and TRBJ2-7; D uncertain. The ends were cut back, 2 bases at V and 2 bases at J, with 7 bases in the middle. The germline CDR1 and CDR2 sequences are SGHTA and FQGTGA. The CDR3 length is 13 residues.

V and J are TRBV5-1 and TRBJ1-3; 7 positions agree with TRBD1. The CDR3 runs to 15 residues. The germline V gene encodes CDR1 SGHRS and CDR2 YFSETQ. Trimming took 1 base from V and 3 from J; bases not matched to a gene: 4. CDR3 residues: CASSLLGGDGNTIYF. The CDR3 nucleotides read TGCGCCAGCAGCTTGCTAGGGGGCGATGGAAACACCATATATTTT.

This rearrangement joins TRBV7-9 to TRBJ1-3; D remains unclear. V was shortened by 1 base and J by 1 base, with 8 bases between the two germline ends. Germline V CDR1 and CDR2: SEHNR, FQNEAQ (reference sequence). The CDR3 sequence is 15 residues long. Written as DNA, the CDR3 is TGTGCCAGCAGCTTAGAAACAGTTTCTGGAAACACCATATATTTT. It encodes CASSLETVSGNTIYF.

The CDR3 loop is CASSAGLGAFF. The DNA of the CDR3 is TGTGCCAGCAGTGCGGGACTAGGAGCTTTCTTT. This rearrangement joins TRBV28 to TRBJ1-1, with a possible D match to TRBD1 (5 bases). The CDR3 is made up of 11 amino acids. The V end was cut by 5 bases, the J end by 10 bases, with 11 bases between. Looked up from germline, CDR1 is MDHEN and CDR2 is SYDVKM.